Listed here are 19 T cell receptor beta chains from one sample, sequenced in a study of metastatic and nonmetastatic thyroid tumors. TCRdb ran MiXCR on the PCR reads. This table has around 45,000 clones, about 4% appearing once. Patients were all untreated before their thyroid surgery. The sample comprised blood. The receptors stem from a female donor with papillary thyroid cancer or a benign thyroid nodule (not recorded which). Some clones in this sample may be carry-over from other donors' samples.

This clone qualifies as medium-sized. The chain links TRBV6-1 to TRBJ1-1; 8 positions match TRBD1. Trimming took 6 bases from V and 4 from J; bases not matched to a gene: 10. The CDR3 covers 15 residues. Germline lookup yields CDR1 MNHNS and CDR2 SASEGT. The CDR3 coding sequence is TGTGCCAGCAGCACATCGACAGGGGCTCGCACTGAAGCTTTCTTT. It encodes CASSTSTGARTEAFF.

This clone was seen a few times. An end of the junction differs from the germline gene, which may be a read error. The chain joins TRBV6-1 to TRBJ2-5, with D perhaps matching TRBD1 (6 bases). The germline V gene encodes CDR1 MNHNS and CDR2 SASEGT. The CDR3 length is 13 residues. The CDR3 region has the DNA TGTGCCAGCAGGGGACACGGGGAAGAGACCCATTACTTC. Translation gives CASRGHGEETHYF.

This clone was observed many times. The chain is built from TRBV11-3 and TRBJ1-3, with no clear D. Trimming removed 5 bases at V and 8 bases at J, with 13 bases between. CDR1 and CDR2 from the germline V gene are SGHNT and YENEEA. The CDR3 contains 13 residues. The CDR3 reads CASSPRTVDTIYF. Written as DNA, the CDR3 is TGTGCCAGCAGCCCCCGTACCGTGGACACCATATATTTT.

Many counts were recorded for this clone. One base away lies a much larger clone, so this may be a sequencing read error. The rearrangement joins TRBV5-5 to TRBJ2-1, with TRBD1 matching 8 bases. Per germline, CDR1 SGHKS and CDR2 YYEKEE (reference sequence). The CDR3 sequence is 16 residues long. The trim removed 2 bases at V and 10 bases at J, leaving 14 bases unmatched. CDR3 sequence (DNA): TGTGCCAGCAGCTTTCGGACAGGGTATTCGCCAACCGAGCAGTTCTTC. Translated: CASSFRTGYSPTEQFF. The full variable domain, rest sourced from reference TRBV5-5 and TRBJ2-1, is DAGVTQSPTHLIKTRGQQVTLRCSPISGHKSVSWYQQVLGQGPQFIFQYYEKEERGRGNFPDRFSARQFPNYSSELNVNALLLGDSALYLCASSFRTGYSPTEQFFGPGTRLTVL.

This clone showed up just a few times. This chain joins TRBV12-3 or TRBV12-4 and TRBJ2-2; D uncertain. CDR3 length equals 12 residues. V was pared by 3 bases and J by 7 bases, with 6 bases between. As DNA, the CDR3 is TGTGCCAGCAGTTTTGTGGGCGGGGAGCTGTTTTTT. Translated, it gives CASSFVGGELFF.

Points on this clone: A much more abundant neighbour one base away suggests this may be a read error. The chain uses TRBV9 and TRBJ2-1; the match to TRBD2 covers 7 bases. Germline CDR1 reads SGDLS; CDR2 reads YYNGEE. The CDR3 length is 16 residues. CDR3 sequence: CASGVSGGLGYNEQFF. DNA of the CDR3: TGTGCCAGCGGCGTGTCGGGAGGCCTGGGGTACAATGAGCAGTTCTTC.

This clone was counted at least ten times. With a much larger clone just one base away, this may be a read error. This specimen includes other DNA sequences encoding the same CDR3. The chain carries TRBV27 and TRBJ1-3, with TRBD1 as a possible D gene (5 bases). Germline V gene data show CDR1 as MNHEY and CDR2 as SMNVEV (reference sequence). The length of the CDR3 is 15 residues. The CDR3 nucleotides read TGCGCCAGCAGCTCCCTAGGGGTCTCTGGAAACACCATATATTTT. It specifies CASSSLGVSGNTIYF.

The V and J genes are TRBV7-2 and TRBJ1-1, with 7 bases lining up with TRBD1. CDR1 and CDR2 (germline): SGHTA, FQGNSA. Unmatched junction bases numbered 7, after V lost 6 bases and J lost 0 bases. CDR3 length: 15 amino acids. CDR3 residues: CASRSYGTVNTEAFF. In DNA, the CDR3 is TGTGCCAGCAGGTCGTACGGGACAGTGAACACTGAAGCTTTCTTT.

There are many counts of this clone. The chain carries TRBV11-3 and TRBJ1-1; no clear D gene. The V gene's germline CDR1 is SGHNT and CDR2 YENEEA. CDR3 size: 14 residues. The V and J ends lost 8 bases and 0 bases respectively, with 13 bases between them. In nucleotides, the CDR3 is TGTGCCAGCGCGAAAGGGCAGCTGAACACTGAAGCTTTCTTT. This encodes CASAKGQLNTEAFF.

This clone was detected only a few times. The J gene is TRBJ2-7, the V gene TRBV6-2 or TRBV6-3; D possibly corresponds to TRBD2 (6 bases). Deletions cut 2 bases from V and 7 bases from J, with 12 bases between. Looked up from germline, CDR1 is MNHEY and CDR2 is SVGEGT. CDR3 length: 13 residues. The CDR3 protein is CASSYMRGVEQYF. CDR3 DNA sequence: TGTGCCAGCAGTTACATGCGGGGAGTGGAGCAGTACTTC.

This clone was seen ten or more times. The chain combines TRBV10-1 with TRBJ2-2; 10 bases fit TRBD2. V trimming: 2 bases; J trimming: 3 bases; junction bases outside the gene matches: 0. CDR3 length equals 15 residues. Germline CDR1 is WNHNN and CDR2 is SYGVQD (reference sequence). CDR3 sequence (DNA): TGCGCCAGCAGTGAGGGGACTAGCGACACCGGGGAGCTGTTTTTT. It codes for CASSEGTSDTGELFF.

This clone was recorded many times. The V call is TRBV7-2, the J call TRBJ2-5; D is unclear. Trimming took off 5 bases at V and 3 bases at J, with 7 bases between the two ends. The CDR3 is 12 amino acids. The germline V gene has CDR1 SGHTA and CDR2 FQGNSA. The CDR3 loop reads CASSPRKETQYF. Here the CDR3 DNA reads TGTGCCAGCAGCCCCCGAAAAGAGACCCAGTACTTC.

This clone has a count of ten or more. The chain links TRBV7-3 to TRBJ2-2; 8 positions agree with TRBD2. Germline CDR1 is SGHTA and CDR2 is FQGTGA. CDR3 length: 17 residues. The V and J ends lost 5 bases and 5 bases, in that order; junction bases with no gene match: 13. CDR3 residues: CASSPATAGDRTGELFF. The CDR3 DNA sequence: TGTGCCAGCAGCCCCGCAACAGCGGGAGATCGTACCGGGGAGCTGTTTTTT.

The chain is built from TRBV4-2 and TRBJ2-3; 7 positions match TRBD1. The CDR3 is made up of 15 amino acids. V was clipped by 4 bases and J by 1 base; unmatched bases: 5. CDR1 LGHNA and CDR2 YNFKEQ come from the germline V gene. CDR3 nucleotides: TGTGCCAGCAGCCCTGGACAGGTACGCACAGATACGCAGTATTTT. The encoded protein is CASSPGQVRTDTQYF.

The chain carries TRBV20-1 and TRBJ1-1; 8 nucleotides line up with TRBD1. V gave up 5 bases and J gave up 0 bases; unmatched junction bases: 5. Germline CDR1 DFQATT, CDR2 SNEGSKA (reference sequence). The CDR3 length is 14 residues. CDR3 in amino acids: CSASRGPLNTEAFF. CDR3 DNA sequence: TGCAGTGCTTCCAGGGGGCCCTTGAACACTGAAGCTTTCTTT.

The chain employs TRBV12-3 or TRBV12-4 and TRBJ1-2, with D hard to call. CDR3 length equals 11 residues. V shed 5 bases and J shed 6 bases, with 7 bases lying between them. CDR3 sequence (DNA): TGTGCCAGCAGTCCCGACCATGGCTACACCTTC. Its protein product is CASSPDHGYTF.

The table lists this clone with many counts. The chain has TRBV7-9 and TRBJ2-2; D perhaps matches TRBD2 (5 bases). The CDR3 spans 16 residues. Trimming left V 5 bases short and J 0 bases short, with 13 bases between. Germline V CDR1 and CDR2: SEHNR, FQNEAQ (reference sequence). The CDR3 DNA reads as TGTGCCAGCAGCCCCACGACTACCTCGAACACCGGGGAGCTGTTTTTT. Translation: CASSPTTTSNTGELFF.

This clone has ten or more counts. This chain uses TRBV7-9 with TRBJ1-6; D gene uncertain. Germline CDR1 SEHNR, CDR2 FQNEAQ (reference sequence). The CDR3 consists of 16 residues. V lost 4 bases and J lost 0, with 10 bases in between. The CDR3 loop reads CASSSGRSSYNSPLHF. CDR3 nucleotide sequence: TGTGCCAGCAGCTCTGGCAGGAGCTCCTATAATTCACCCCTCCACTTT.

This clone was counted ten times or more. The chain is built from TRBV19 and TRBJ1-5; D not certain. The CDR3 has 13 residues. Deletions cut 3 bases from V and 5 bases from J, with 8 bases between. Germline loops: CDR1 LNHDA, CDR2 SQIVND (reference sequence). CDR3: CASSIGFDQPQHF. In DNA form, the CDR3 reads TGTGCCAGTAGTATCGGGTTCGATCAGCCCCAGCATTTT. Full variable domain (outside the CDR3, taken from reference TRBV19 and TRBJ1-5): DGGITQSPKYLFRKEGQNVTLSCEQNLNHDAMYWYRQDPGQGLRLIYYSQIVNDFQKGDIAEGYSVSREKKESFPLTVTSAQKNPTAFYLCASSIGFDQPQHFGDGTRLSIL.